The 5 T cell receptor beta chains below were found in one sample sequenced in a study of OX40 agonist ivuxolimab in advanced cancers. The assay was immunoSEQ multiplex PCR, and TCRdb's table has in-frame clones only and misses some. The sample carries about 32,000 clones, around nine tenths recorded once. The sequenced sample was CD4+ or CD8+ T cells sorted from blood, obtained in a trial of the OX40 agonist ivuxolimab. These receptor sequences come from an adult with an advanced solid tumor such as melanoma, head and neck, liver or kidney cancer.

The chain recombines TRBV28 with TRBJ2-1; D unclear. Trimming stripped 5 bases from V and 0 bases from J, with 14 bases between. CDR3 length: 16 residues. Germline loops: CDR1 MDHEN, CDR2 SYDVKM. CDR3 nucleotide sequence: TGTGCCAGCAGTCCCCTAGAGCAAACCTCCTACAATGAGCAGTTCTTC. This codes for CASSPLEQTSYNEQFF.

The rearrangement links TRBV6-1 to TRBJ1-5, with no clear D. This CDR3 spans 14 amino acids. With 2 bases removed from V and 4 bases from J, the gap between germline ends came to 9 bases. CDR1 is MNHNS and CDR2 is SASEGT in the germline V gene. The chain's CDR3 is CASSENWLNQPQHF. The CDR3 nucleotides read TGTGCCAGCAGTGAAAATTGGTTAAATCAGCCCCAGCATTTT.

The CDR3 loop is CASSQGPTGKYGYTF. The DNA of the CDR3 is TGCGCCAGCAGCCAGGGGCCGACAGGAAAATATGGCTACACCTTC. The chain couples TRBV4-3 to TRBJ1-2, with D perhaps matching TRBD1 (6 bases). With 3 bases removed from V and 5 bases from J, the gap between germline ends came to 16 bases. The CDR3 is 15 residues long. Germline lookup yields CDR1 LGHNA and CDR2 YSLEER.

A single count supports this clone. The chain links TRBV7-8 to TRBJ1-2; 11 bases match TRBD1. The V gene's germline CDR1 is SGHVS and CDR2 FQNEAQ. CDR3 length: 18 amino acids. Germline trimming cut 1 base from V and 7 bases from J; bases unmatched to any gene: 14. The DNA of the CDR3 is TGTGCCAGCAGCTTAGGGGGGACAGGGGGTATAATATTGGCTGGCTACACCTTC. Translation gives CASSLGGTGGIILAGYTF.

The gene calls are TRBV15 and TRBJ2-7; a weak D match, TRBD1 (5 bases). Per germline, CDR1 LNHNV and CDR2 YYDKDF (reference sequence). This CDR3 contains 16 residues. V shed 4 bases and J shed 4 bases, with 20 bases lying between them. CDR3 DNA: TGTGCCACCAGCATTACACCCCGGACACCTAAATACGAGCAGTACGTC. Translation: CATSITPRTPKYEQYV.